The sample holds many counts of the clone carrying this TCR beta chain. The germline V gene has CDR1 MNHEY and CDR2 SMNVEV (reference sequence). The V end was cut by 4 bases, the J end by 2 bases, with 14 bases between. The CDR3 is 15 residues long. This entry belongs to a study of beta chain features in type 1 diabetes. Sampling consisted of one heparinised blood draw per donor, averaging around 120 mL. The whole isolated RNA underwent reverse transcription, so sequencing captured expressed TCRB transcripts. The repertoire was sequenced with immunoSEQ multiplex PCR; TCRdb's copy has only in-frame clones and lacks some. Among some 300,000 clones listed, roughly 8% were seen once.

The chain employs TRBV27 and TRBJ2-5, with D possibly TRBD2 on 5 matching bases. The receptor was isolated from a woman between 18 and 29 years old in good health. The sample taken for sequencing was central memory CD4+ T cells from blood. CDR3 coding DNA: TGTGCCAGCAGTTCAGGTTTGGGGAGACAAGAGACCCAGTACTTC. It translates to CASSSGLGRQETQYF.